This T cell receptor (beta chain) was documented in a study of human T cells and chemical hapten exposure. Study at large: Patches that contained 0.01% DPC were applied to the upper back and read at 6 days. The patients were mostly female; they had alopecia areata, totalis or universalis.

Time point meaning: pre-sensitization, week 0. The treatment denotes: therapeutic diphenylcyclopropenone sensitization with weekly scalp DPC. Every donor had alopecia and was 18 to 70 years old; all were suitable for DPC. Blood, whole and unfractionated, served as the source for total RNA extraction. TCRdb itself ran the RACE reads through MiXCR, one entry per CDR3 protein. The sample has about 98,000 distinct CDR3 sequences, approximately 11% seen once. CDR1 and CDR2 from the germline V gene are SEHNR and FQNEAQ (reference sequence). With 3 bases removed from V and 4 bases from J, the gap between germline ends came to 6 bases. The CDR3 loop spans 12 amino acids. This clonotype was observed at least ten times.

The chain combines TRBV7-9 with TRBJ1-2; D gene unclear. The sequencing used whole blood, collected in connection with sensitization to the hapten diphenylcyclopropenone (DPC). The clonotype originates from a woman aged 60 to 75 with alopecia areata. Some clones in this sample may be carry-over from other donors' samples. The CDR3 spells CASSLDPYGYTF. The CDR3 nucleotides are TGTGCCAGCAGCTTGGACCCCTATGGCTACACCTTC.